This TCR beta chain was obtained from a study of T cell responses to AZD1222 COVID-19 vaccine. Findings and limits, study-wide: Spike-specific TCR breadth and depth grew following two AZD1222 doses.

Second-dose intervals near 4 or 12 weeks were combined. Germline V gene data show CDR1 as LGHDT and CDR2 as YNNKEL (reference sequence). The V gene lost 0 bases and the J gene lost 4 bases, with 19 bases spanning the gap. This CDR3 spans 17 amino acids. In the case of this clone: Its antigen is unidentified.

Assay: immunoSEQ multiplex PCR; the TCRdb copy retains only in-frame clones and omits some. The data contain 75,000 to 95,000 clones, 91% of them singletons. Sequences were derived from peripheral blood, sampled 28 days after the second AZD1222 dose. This sequence originates from an adult who received the AZD1222 COVID-19 vaccine. The V gene is TRBV3-1 (or the pseudogene TRBV3-2), the J gene TRBJ2-7; TRBD2 is a possible D gene (5 bases). CDR3 protein: CASSQDREPRKLYEQYF. The CDR3 bases are TGTGCCAGCAGCCAAGATAGGGAGCCCCGGAAGCTGTACGAGCAGTACTTC.